One and the same sample provided the 21 T cell receptor beta chains below, sequenced in a study of OX40 agonist ivuxolimab in advanced cancers. Data came from immunoSEQ multiplex PCR; TCRdb stores just in-frame clones and leaves some out. The sample shows about 68,000 clones, around 85% of them seen only once. The specimen comprised CD4+ or CD8+ T cells sorted from blood, sampled in a trial of the OX40 agonist ivuxolimab. Receptors originate from an adult with an advanced solid tumor such as melanoma, head and neck, liver or kidney cancer.

The chain employs TRBV19 and TRBJ2-3, with a weak D call TRBD2 (5 bases). Trimming removed 5 bases at V and 2 bases at J, with 11 bases between. This CDR3 is 14 amino acids long. Looked up from germline, CDR1 is LNHDA and CDR2 is SQIVND (reference sequence). The CDR3 coding sequence is TGTGCCAGTAGTCCTGGAGGTTCCACAGATACGCAGTATTTT. This translates into CASSPGGSTDTQYF.

The gene calls are TRBV7-2 and TRBJ1-4, with D tentatively TRBD1 (5 bases). The germline gives CDR1 SGHTA, CDR2 FQGNSA. The CDR3 is 13 residues long. V was shortened by 5 bases and J by 7 bases, with 11 bases between the two germline ends. The CDR3 DNA is TGTGCCAGCAGCACCCGACAGAGTGAAAAACTGTTTTTT. Protein sequence: CASSTRQSEKLFF.

The rearrangement joins TRBV7-2 to TRBJ2-5; D gene ambiguous. From germline, CDR1 is SGHTA and CDR2 FQGNSA. V was trimmed by 5 bases and J by 2 bases, leaving 15 bases between them. The CDR3 length is 15 residues. The CDR3 DNA follows: TGTGCCAGCAGCCCCGAGGTCGGATTTCAAGAGACCCAGTACTTC. Translated: CASSPEVGFQETQYF.

This chain links TRBV7-9 with TRBJ1-2; D may be TRBD1 (6 bases). Looked up from germline, CDR1 is SEHNR and CDR2 is FQNEAQ (reference sequence). Trimming cost V 0 bases and J 6 bases, with 17 bases left between them. The CDR3 totals 16 residues. The CDR3 DNA sequence: TGTGCCAGCAGCTTAGCGCCTGCCTTACAGGGTGATGGCTACACCTTC. This translates into CASSLAPALQGDGYTF.

The chain combines TRBV29-1 with TRBJ2-3; perhaps TRBD2 as D (5 bases). This CDR3 comprises 14 residues. The germline V and J ends were trimmed by 1 base and 5 bases, with 13 bases remaining between them. In germline, CDR1 is SQVTM, CDR2 ANQGSEA. CDR3: CSVEASNLKDTQYF. The CDR3 DNA reads as TGCAGCGTTGAAGCTAGCAACTTGAAAGATACGCAGTATTTT.

This rearrangement joins TRBV6-5 to TRBJ1-4, with D possibly matching TRBD1 (5 bases). Trimming cost V 5 bases and J 6 bases, with 10 bases left between them. Germline V gives CDR1 MNHEY, CDR2 SVGAGI. The CDR3 totals 13 residues. CDR3 nucleotide sequence: TGTGCCAGCAGTAGCGGGGGTGATGAAAAACTGTTTTTT. It specifies CASSSGGDEKLFF.

About this clone itself: The same CDR3 is also encoded by other DNA sequences in this sample. V gene TRBV28 combines with J gene TRBJ1-2; D is unclear. The CDR3 totals 14 residues. V lost 4 bases and J 7 bases, leaving 16 bases between the germline ends. The germline V gene encodes CDR1 MDHEN and CDR2 SYDVKM. CDR3 amino acids: CASSSRRRSPGYTF. The CDR3 bases are TGTGCCAGCAGTTCTCGACGACGATCTCCTGGCTACACCTTC.

This chain joins TRBV6-5 and TRBJ2-2, with a possible D match to TRBD2 (5 bases). Germline values: CDR1 MNHEY, CDR2 SVGAGI. The CDR3 extends over 15 amino acids. V lost 6 bases and J 6 bases, leaving 17 bases between the germline ends. CDR3 residues: CASSRRGESSGELFF. Written as DNA, the CDR3 is TGTGCCAGCAGCCGACGGGGTGAATCGTCCGGGGAGCTGTTTTTT.

The chain has TRBV5-1 and TRBJ2-7; D is possibly TRBD2 (5 bases). Between the trimmed V and J ends, which lost 1 base and 5 bases, there was a span of 13 bases. The CDR3 spans 14 residues. Germline-derived CDR1 and CDR2 are SGHRS and YFSETQ. The CDR3 DNA reads as TGCGCCAGCAGCTTGCGGGCGGGCAGCGACGAGCAGTACTTC. This translates into CASSLRAGSDEQYF. Full variable domain (missing parts from reference TRBV5-1 and TRBJ2-7): KAGVTQTPRYLIKTRGQQVTLSCSPISGHRSVSWYQQTPGQGLQFLFEYFSETQRNKGNFPGRFSGRQFSNSRSEMNVSTLELGDSALYLCASSLRAGSDEQYFGPGTRLTVT.

This clone was counted once. A junction boundary mismatches the germline segment, possibly from a read error. The rearrangement links TRBV4-1 to TRBJ2-7; the match to TRBD1 covers 7 bases. Germline loops: CDR1 MGHRA, CDR2 YSYEKL. The CDR3 contains 16 residues. CDR3 bases: TGCGCCAGCAGTCTTGGCCTACAGGGGCTCTCTTACGGGCAGTACTTC. It translates to CASSLGLQGLSYGQYF.

The V call is TRBV19, the J call TRBJ1-2; 8 bases map to TRBD1. J lost 6 bases, V lost 3 bases, and 9 bases had no gene match. Germline loops: CDR1 LNHDA, CDR2 SQIVND (reference sequence). CDR3 size: 15 residues. CDR3 coding DNA: TGTGCCAGTAGTATTGTCGGACAGGGCGTCCATGGCTACACCTTC. It translates to CASSIVGQGVHGYTF.

V is TRBV5-1 and J is TRBJ2-2, with D unresolved. The CDR3 sequence is 12 residues long. CDR1 is SGHRS, CDR2 YFSETQ, per germline. V was shortened by 3 bases and J by 2 bases, with 2 bases between the two germline ends. The DNA of the CDR3 is TGCGCCAGCAGCTATAACACCGGGGAGCTGTTTTTT. Encoded protein: CASSYNTGELFF.

The V gene is TRBV19, the J gene TRBJ2-7, with 8 bases fitting TRBD2. The germline gives CDR1 LNHDA, CDR2 SQIVND (reference sequence). The junction had 12 bases not matched to a gene; V was cut back by 8 bases and J by 3 bases. The CDR3 is 15 amino acids. In DNA, the CDR3 is TGTGCCAGTGCAATGGGTTTCGGGGGGGGCTACGAGCAGTACTTC. Its protein product is CASAMGFGGGYEQYF.

This clone showed up just once. The V and J genes are TRBV7-2 and TRBJ2-2; a weak D match, TRBD2 (6 bases). V was cut by 5 bases and J by 7 bases, with 17 bases left in between. Germline lookup yields CDR1 SGHTA and CDR2 FQGNSA. The CDR3 is 15 residues long. This chain's CDR3 is CASSPRGIGGGELFF. The CDR3, as DNA: TGTGCCAGCAGCCCACGGGGGATTGGGGGCGGGGAGCTGTTTTTT. Combining the CDR3 with reference TRBV7-2 and TRBJ2-2 gives the whole variable domain GAGVSQSPSNKVTEKGKDVELRCDPISGHTALYWYRQSLGQGLEFLIYFQGNSAPDKSGLPSDRFSAERTGGSVSTLTIQRTQQEDSAVYLCASSPRGIGGGELFFGEGSRLTVL.

V gene TRBV10-3 combines with J gene TRBJ2-5; 9 bases match TRBD1. V gave up 8 bases and J gave up 3 bases; unmatched junction bases: 1. The V gene's germline CDR1 is ENHRY and CDR2 SYGVKD. CDR3 length: 12 amino acids. The CDR3 DNA reads TGTGCCATCCGGGACAGGGAAGAGACCCAGTACTTC. As protein: CAIRDREETQYF.

The gene calls are TRBV5-5 and TRBJ1-5, with 8 bases matching TRBD1. This CDR3 contains 18 residues. V dropped 0 bases and J dropped 0; count of bases not matched to a gene: 8. Germline values: CDR1 SGHKS, CDR2 YYEKEE (reference sequence). In DNA form, the CDR3 reads TGTGCCAGCAGCTTGGGTGCAGGGGGCGGTTATAGCAATCAGCCCCAGCATTTT. Protein: CASSLGAGGGYSNQPQHF. The full variable domain, rest sourced from reference TRBV5-5 and TRBJ1-5, is DAGVTQSPTHLIKTRGQQVTLRCSPISGHKSVSWYQQVLGQGPQFIFQYYEKEERGRGNFPDRFSARQFPNYSSELNVNALLLGDSALYLCASSLGAGGGYSNQPQHFGDGTRLSIL.

The chain has TRBV6-6 and TRBJ2-3, with 9 bases identical to TRBD1. Germline-derived CDR1 and CDR2 are MNHNY and SVGAGI (reference sequence). The CDR3 contains 16 residues. The trim removed 5 bases at V and 0 bases at J, leaving 6 bases unmatched. CDR3 DNA: TGTGCCAGCAGTCACGGACAGGGGACTAGCACAGATACGCAGTATTTT. This translates into CASSHGQGTSTDTQYF.

V and J are TRBV29-1 and TRBJ2-3; D is undetermined. The germline V gene encodes CDR1 SQVTM and CDR2 ANQGSEA. With 6 bases removed from V and 0 bases from J, the gap between germline ends came to 10 bases. This CDR3 region has 13 residues. The CDR3 spells CSVFKPSTDTQYF. CDR3 bases: TGCAGCGTCTTCAAACCTAGCACAGATACGCAGTATTTT.

V usage is TRBV11-3 and J usage is TRBJ1-6; the D gene is possibly TRBD1 (5 bases). Germline V gene lookup returns CDR1 SGHNT and CDR2 YENEEA. This CDR3 contains 15 residues. The germline V and J ends were trimmed by 3 bases and 10 bases, with 16 bases remaining between them. The chain's CDR3 is CASSFIQVSLSPLHF. The CDR3 bases are TGTGCCAGCAGCTTCATACAGGTCTCGCTCTCACCCCTCCACTTT.

This chain links TRBV7-8 with TRBJ1-1; D is ambiguous. Germline CDR1 is SGHVS and CDR2 is FQNEAQ. V dropped 2 bases and J dropped 5 bases, with 3 bases sitting between them. This CDR3 is built from 11 residues. Written as DNA, the CDR3 is TGTGCCAGCAGCTTAATGACTGAAGCTTTCTTT. Protein sequence: CASSLMTEAFF.

This chain uses TRBV27 with TRBJ1-2, with 7 bases matching TRBD1. CDR1 is MNHEY and CDR2 is SMNVEV in the germline V gene (reference sequence). The CDR3 covers 16 residues. V lost 5 bases to trimming and J lost 5 bases; unmatched junction nucleotides: 14. The CDR3 coding sequence is TGTGCCAGCAGTATGAGTGTGGGGGACAGTAGATATGGCTACACCTTC. Translating gives CASSMSVGDSRYGYTF.